This T cell receptor beta chain is from a study of blood T cell repertoires in COVID-19. Looking at the study overall: T cells, B-cell-depleted T cells, or PBMCs supplied cDNA or gDNA.

Trimming at V came to 4 bases and at J to 2 bases, leaving 1 base not matched to a gene. Germline V gives CDR1 LNHDA, CDR2 SQIVND (reference sequence). The length of the CDR3 is 13 residues. In the original analysis: By means of reference gene primer amplification, nucleated cell counts were estimated. Method: immunoSEQ multiplex PCR; TCRdb's copy keeps in-frame clones and lacks some. The D gene and trimming were derived from the DNA, and the V and J assignments and clone size from that table. The sample shows some 70,000 clones, around 87% of them seen only once. The TCR originated in a man aged 50 or older with active COVID-19. Specimen: peripheral blood. The chain employs TRBV19 and TRBJ2-5, with 7 bases aligning to TRBD2. The CDR3: CASSKGLQETQYF. CDR3 nucleotide sequence: TGTGCCAGTAGTAAGGGACTACAAGAGACCCAGTACTTC.